These 20 T cell receptor beta chains were all obtained from the same sample, sequenced in a study of blood T cell repertoires in COVID-19. Produced via immunoSEQ multiplex PCR; TCRdb's table is partial and in-frame only. The data show over 200,000 clones, with 65% to 90% seen just once and approximately 6% held by the top ten. Sequenced: peripheral blood. The receptor set was obtained from a man older than 75 with acute or convalescent COVID-19.

This clone was counted once. The chain combines TRBV7-9 with TRBJ2-1, with TRBD2 matching 9 bases. This CDR3 region has 11 residues. Germline V gives CDR1 SEHNR, CDR2 FQNEAQ (reference sequence). The trim removed 5 bases at V and 15 bases at J, leaving 5 bases unmatched. The CDR3 protein is CASSPGLAGFF. Written as DNA, the CDR3 is TGTGCCAGCAGCCCGGGACTAGCTGGGTTCTTC.

V and J are TRBV10-3 and TRBJ2-5, with unresolved D. CDR3 length: 12 amino acids. The V end was cut by 3 bases, the J end by 2 bases, with 4 bases between. Per the germline V gene, CDR1 is ENHRY and CDR2 is SYGVKD. CDR3 DNA: TGTGCCATCAGTGAAACACAAGAGACCCAGTACTTC. As protein: CAISETQETQYF.

This chain joins TRBV18 and TRBJ2-3; D possibly corresponds to TRBD1 (6 bases). The CDR3 runs 15 residues. V was trimmed by 3 bases and J by 3 bases, leaving 13 bases between them. CDR1 and CDR2 (germline): KGHSH, LQKENI. CDR3: CASSPLQGRTDTQYF. The CDR3 DNA sequence: TGTGCCAGCTCACCGCTACAGGGCCGAACAGATACGCAGTATTTT.

The chain employs TRBV7-2 and TRBJ2-2; D perhaps matches TRBD2 (6 bases). The CDR3 is 15 residues long. The ends were cut back, 4 bases at V and 0 bases at J, with 9 bases in the middle. CDR1 SGHTA and CDR2 FQGNSA come from the germline V gene. In nucleotides, the CDR3 is TGTGCCAGCAGCTGGGACTTCGCGAACACCGGGGAGCTGTTTTTT. The encoded protein is CASSWDFANTGELFF. The whole variable domain, filled in from reference TRBV7-2 and TRBJ2-2, reads GAGVSQSPSNKVTEKGKDVELRCDPISGHTALYWYRQSLGQGLEFLIYFQGNSAPDKSGLPSDRFSAERTGGSVSTLTIQRTQQEDSAVYLCASSWDFANTGELFFGEGSRLTVL.

V gene TRBV5-1 combines with J gene TRBJ2-7; TRBD2 might be the D (5 bases). The length of the CDR3 is 14 residues. Germline assignment: CDR1 SGHRS and CDR2 YFSETQ. V lost 0 bases and J lost 4, with 11 bases in between. CDR3 loop: CASSLGTVNYEQYF. For the CDR3, the DNA is TGCGCCAGCAGCTTGGGGACTGTAAATTACGAGCAGTACTTC.

The chain uses TRBV6-1 and TRBJ2-5, with D perhaps matching TRBD2 (5 bases). Trimming cost V 3 bases and J 4 bases, with 21 bases left between them. Germline loops: CDR1 MNHNS, CDR2 SASEGT. The CDR3 is made up of 17 amino acids. CDR3 protein: CASSDLGRQRYGETQYF. For the CDR3, the DNA is TGTGCCAGCAGTGACCTAGGTCGCCAGCGGTACGGAGAGACCCAGTACTTC.

The CDR3 here is CASTIRTSGRNEQFF. The DNA for the CDR3 is TGTGCCAGCACTATACGGACTAGCGGGAGAAATGAGCAGTTCTTC. The J gene is TRBJ2-1, the V gene TRBV28, with TRBD2 matching 13 bases. Looked up from germline, CDR1 is MDHEN and CDR2 is SYDVKM. This CDR3 contains 15 residues. The J segment lost 7 bases and the V segment lost 7 bases, leaving 7 bases of the junction unmatched.

The J gene is TRBJ2-7, the V gene TRBV10-2; 9 bases agree with TRBD2. This CDR3 region has 13 residues. V shed 6 bases and J 2 bases; nucleotides not matched to a gene: 2. Germline V gene lookup returns CDR1 WSHSY and CDR2 SAAADI. DNA for the CDR3: TGCGCCAGCAGGACTAGCGGCGCCTACGAGCAGTACTTC. The encoded protein is CASRTSGAYEQYF.

The chain has TRBV5-1 and TRBJ2-7; D might be TRBD2 (5 bases). Per the germline V gene, CDR1 is SGHRS and CDR2 is YFSETQ. The CDR3 consists of 15 residues. Trimming stripped 1 base from V and 4 bases from J, with 15 bases between. The CDR3 sequence: CASSLLPDRTYEQYF. CDR3 nucleotide sequence: TGCGCCAGCAGCTTGCTCCCGGACCGGACTTACGAGCAGTACTTC.

The chain combines TRBV24-1 with TRBJ2-7, with 10 bases aligning to TRBD2. From germline, CDR1 is KGHDR and CDR2 SFDVKD. The CDR3 has 15 residues. Trimming cost V 3 bases and J 6 bases; bases outside gene matches: 7. In DNA form, the CDR3 reads TGTGCCACCAGTGATCTCACTAGCGGGACGGCCGAGCAGTACGTC. This sequence encodes CATSDLTSGTAEQYV.

The chain links TRBV28 to TRBJ2-7; 11 bases map to TRBD2. The length of the CDR3 is 15 residues. CDR1 is MDHEN and CDR2 is SYDVKM in the germline V gene. V gave up 5 bases and J gave up 7 bases; unmatched junction bases: 10. This CDR3 reads CASSLIAGGPGEQYF. In nucleotides, the CDR3 is TGTGCCAGCAGTCTTATAGCGGGAGGGCCAGGTGAGCAGTACTTC. Drawing the rest from reference TRBV28 and TRBJ2-7, the complete variable domain is DVKVTQSSRYLVKRTGEKVFLECVQDMDHENMFWYRQDPGLGLRLIYFSYDVKMKEKGDIPEGYSVSREKKERFSLILESASTNQTSMYLCASSLIAGGPGEQYFGPGTRLTVT.

This clone was observed a single time. This chain joins TRBV28 and TRBJ1-1, with D maybe TRBD1 (5 bases). This CDR3 spans 13 amino acids. Trimming left V 5 bases short and J 1 base short, with 8 bases between. Germline V lookup: CDR1 MDHEN, CDR2 SYDVKM. The CDR3 DNA reads TGTGCCAGCAGTCAGGGCTCGAACACTGAAGCTTTCTTT. It encodes CASSQGSNTEAFF.

V is TRBV5-5 and J is TRBJ2-7, with 7 nucleotides matching TRBD2. Germline loops: CDR1 SGHKS, CDR2 YYEKEE (reference sequence). The CDR3 is 15 amino acids. V was pared by 4 bases and J by 0 bases, with 7 bases of the junction left unmatched. The CDR3 here is CASSPGLRSSYEQYF. Written as DNA, the CDR3 is TGTGCCAGCAGCCCGGGACTACGGAGCTCCTACGAGCAGTACTTC.

This chain connects TRBV5-8 to TRBJ1-1; 9 bases match TRBD1. This CDR3 is 18 amino acids long. The J segment lost 1 base and the V segment lost 7 bases, leaving 17 bases of the junction unmatched. Germline loops: CDR1 SGHTS, CDR2 YDEGEE. The CDR3: CASLTIWTGARGNTEAFF. In nucleotides, the CDR3 is TGTGCCAGCCTTACGATCTGGACAGGGGCCCGGGGGAACACTGAAGCTTTCTTT.

This clone was recorded only once. V usage is TRBV3-1 (or the pseudogene TRBV3-2) and J usage is TRBJ2-7, with 8 bases that match TRBD1. The length of the CDR3 is 14 residues. The germline CDR1 and CDR2 sequences are LGHDT and YNNKEL (reference sequence). Trimming cost V 6 bases and J 5 bases; bases outside gene matches: 9. CDR3 coding DNA: TGTGCCAGCAGGCCCACAGGGGGTGGGGACGAGCAGTACTTC. Translating it yields CASRPTGGGDEQYF.

This clone was seen many times. The DNA of the CDR3 is TGTGCCAGCAGTGAAGCGCTTCAGGTCCACACTGAAGCTTTCTTT. This gives the protein CASSEALQVHTEAFF. V usage is TRBV2 and J usage is TRBJ1-1, with D unresolved. The V gene's germline CDR1 is SNHLY and CDR2 FYNNEI. The CDR3 is 15 residues long. Trimming took 0 bases from V and 3 from J, leaving 11 bases between them.

The chain is built from TRBV10-3 and TRBJ2-5, with D hard to call. The CDR3 contains 14 residues. The germline V gene has CDR1 ENHRY and CDR2 SYGVKD. Trimming stripped 0 bases from V and 3 bases from J, with 8 bases between. CDR3 in DNA: TGTGCCATCAGTGAGTCGAGCATAGAAGAGACCCAGTACTTC. Translation: CAISESSIEETQYF.

J is TRBJ2-2 and V is TRBV12-2; whether TRBD1, the table's D call, matches the DNA was not checked. TRBV12-2 has pseudogene status. CDR3 length: 14 residues. The CDR3 reads CASRLAPRPGELFF. The CDR3, as DNA: TGTGCAAGTCGCTTAGCACCCAGGCCCGGGGAGCTGTTTTTT.

The V and J genes are TRBV9 and TRBJ2-3, with 10 bases identical to TRBD1. Germline V gives CDR1 SGDLS, CDR2 YYNGEE. The CDR3 totals 17 residues. The V and J ends lost 2 bases and 3 bases, in that order; junction bases with no gene match: 9. Written as DNA, the CDR3 is TGTGCCAGCAGCGTGCACCTCCCGGGACAGGGGACAGATACGCAGTATTTT. Translating gives CASSVHLPGQGTDTQYF.

V gene TRBV24-1 combines with J gene TRBJ1-1; 8 bases are shared with TRBD1. Germline V gene data show CDR1 as KGHDR and CDR2 as SFDVKD. J lost 4 bases, V lost 3 bases, and 3 bases had no gene match. This CDR3 comprises 14 residues. The CDR3 loop reads CATSDNRGSTEAFF. The CDR3 coding sequence is TGTGCCACCAGTGATAACAGGGGGTCCACTGAAGCTTTCTTT.